Listed below are T cell receptor beta chains from one sample, sequenced in a study of cytomegalovirus exposure and HLA in healthy donors. The protocol was immunoSEQ multiplex PCR, while the TCRdb copy is restricted to in-frame clones and leaves out a portion. The repertoire holds about 110,000 clones, with roughly 88% as singletons. The sequenced sample consisted of PBMCs. These receptors all come from a woman in her twenties or thirties in good health and CMV-seropositive. The CDR3 runs from the conserved cysteine through the conserved F or W. D genes are given only for firm matches. Where a row states a size, it is once, few, many or the class of an expanded clone; other rows omit it.

v_call,j_call,d_call,clone_size,cdr3_aa,cdr3_nt
TRBV30,TRBJ2-7,NA,NA,CAGSSTTYEQYF,TGTGCCGGATCTAGTACCACCTACGAGCAGTACTTC
TRBV9,TRBJ2-7,TRBD2,NA,CASSVSSGYEQYF,TGTGCCAGCAGCGTATCTAGCGGGTACGAGCAGTACTTC
TRBV5-1,TRBJ2-7,TRBD2,NA,CASSPAQGGSSYEQYF,TGCGCCAGCAGCCCGGCTCAGGGCGGGAGCTCCTACGAGCAGTACTTC
TRBV5-1,TRBJ2-7,TRBD1,NA,CASSLGQGAHPSYEQYF,TGCGCCAGCAGCTTGGGGCAGGGGGCACACCCCTCCTACGAGCAGTACTTC
TRBV12-5,TRBJ2-2,NA,NA,CASRGALNTGELFF,TGTGCTAGTCGTGGGGCCCTGAACACCGGGGAGCTGTTTTTT
TRBV2,TRBJ1-5,NA,NA,CASSEGIDFNQPQHF,TGTGCCAGCAGTGAAGGAATAGATTTTAATCAGCCCCAGCATTTT
TRBV27,TRBJ1-2,TRBD1,NA,CASSFMSGGNYGYTF,TGTGCCAGCAGTTTTATGTCAGGGGGTAACTATGGCTACACCTTC
TRBV5-1,TRBJ2-7,NA,NA,CASSSADRSEQYF,TGCGCCAGCAGCTCGGCAGACAGAAGCGAACAGTACTTC
TRBV6-4,TRBJ2-1,TRBD2,NA,CASSSTSGRGNEQFF,TGTGCCAGCAGTTCTACTAGCGGGAGGGGGAATGAGCAGTTCTTC
TRBV12-5,TRBJ1-2,TRBD1,NA,CASGHTTGIYGYTF,TGTGCTAGTGGCCATACGACAGGGATATATGGCTACACCTTC
TRBV6-1,TRBJ1-6,NA,NA,CASSEAGQVSYNSPLHF,TGTGCCAGCAGTGAAGCAGGCCAGGTTTCCTATAATTCACCCCTCCACTTT
TRBV7-7,TRBJ2-7,TRBD2,NA,CASSNRLAGYEQYF,TGTGCCAGCAGCAACCGACTAGCGGGCTACGAGCAGTACTTC
TRBV7-6,TRBJ1-6,NA,NA,CASSLDDWPRGNSPLHF,TGTGCCAGCAGCTTAGACGATTGGCCTCGGGGGAATTCACCCCTCCACTTT
TRBV7-9,TRBJ1-2,NA,NA,CASSHDSNYGYTF,TGTGCCAGCAGCCACGACAGTAACTATGGCTACACCTTC
TRBV19,TRBJ2-5,NA,NA,CASSILHGKKETQYF,TGTGCCAGTAGTATATTACACGGGAAAAAAGAGACCCAGTACTTC
TRBV29-1,TRBJ2-1,NA,few,CSVRVNEQFF,TGCAGCGTGAGAGTCAATGAGCAGTTCTTC
TRBV27,TRBJ2-1,TRBD2,NA,CASSLLAGAVYNEQFF,TGTGCCAGCAGTCTATTAGCGGGGGCCGTCTACAATGAGCAGTTCTTC
TRBV5-1,TRBJ2-1,TRBD1,NA,CASSIGLIRQGTSSYNEQFF,TGCGCCAGCAGCATTGGACTTATTAGACAGGGGACAAGCTCCTACAATGAGCAGTTCTTC
TRBV7-9,TRBJ2-1,NA,NA,CASRGQSYNEQFF,TGTGCCAGCAGGGGACAATCCTACAATGAGCAGTTCTTC
TRBV19,TRBJ1-5,NA,NA,CASRTANNQPQHF,TGTGCCAGCAGGACAGCAAACAATCAGCCCCAGCATTTT
TRBV6-5,TRBJ2-7,TRBD2,NA,CASSYAGEGSYEQYF,TGTGCCAGCAGTTACGCCGGGGAGGGCTCCTACGAGCAGTACTTC
TRBV2,TRBJ1-6,NA,few,CASSVQGGSPLHF,TGTGCCAGCAGCGTACAAGGAGGTTCACCCCTCCACTTT
TRBV5-1,TRBJ2-6,NA,NA,CASQPGGEANVLTF,TGCGCCAGCCAACCGGGGGGCGAGGCCAACGTCCTGACTTTC
TRBV4-1,TRBJ2-1,NA,NA,CASSQSPGLTYNEQFF,TGCGCCAGCAGCCAATCCCCGGGACTGACCTACAATGAGCAGTTCTTC
TRBV4-1,TRBJ1-2,TRBD1,NA,CASSQKWDRISPYGYTF,TGCGCCAGCAGCCAAAAATGGGACAGGATATCCCCCTATGGCTACACCTTC
TRBV6-1,TRBJ2-5,NA,NA,CASSEVRGALRVETQYF,TGTGCCAGCAGTGAAGTCCGCGGAGCTTTGAGGGTAGAGACCCAGTACTTC